This T cell receptor (beta chain) was sequenced during a study of blood T cells in healthy people across ages. Study background: Per every two T cells, about one barcoded beta molecule was captured by template switching.

General study points: Researchers deemed the diversity estimates from one million T cells underestimates.

Of note for this clonotype: Its antigen is unidentified.

For the second PCR, which ran for about 6 to 11 cycles, a sample-barcoded 5' primer and a J-beta primer mix were used. TCRdb processed the 5' RACE reads anew with MiXCR; each CDR3 protein has one entry. The table records 550,000 to 650,000 distinct CDR3 sequences, roughly a quarter of them present only once. This sample also belongs to another study, concerning T cells of mothers and their children. That work contributes: Both sample barcodes and 2-4 random nucleotides came from the M1S primer of the second PCR.

This sequence originates from a boy aged 2-9 years in good health. The sample taken for sequencing was blood.

CDR3 amino acids: CASSLDGSRALREQFF. The CDR3 nucleotides read TGCGCCAGCAGCTTGGATGGTAGTCGGGCTCTACGTGAGCAGTTCTTC. The V and J genes are TRBV5-1 and TRBJ2-1; the D is unclear. Germline loops: CDR1 SGHRS, CDR2 YFSETQ. This CDR3 has 16 residues. V was trimmed by 0 bases and J by 9 bases, leaving 19 bases between them.